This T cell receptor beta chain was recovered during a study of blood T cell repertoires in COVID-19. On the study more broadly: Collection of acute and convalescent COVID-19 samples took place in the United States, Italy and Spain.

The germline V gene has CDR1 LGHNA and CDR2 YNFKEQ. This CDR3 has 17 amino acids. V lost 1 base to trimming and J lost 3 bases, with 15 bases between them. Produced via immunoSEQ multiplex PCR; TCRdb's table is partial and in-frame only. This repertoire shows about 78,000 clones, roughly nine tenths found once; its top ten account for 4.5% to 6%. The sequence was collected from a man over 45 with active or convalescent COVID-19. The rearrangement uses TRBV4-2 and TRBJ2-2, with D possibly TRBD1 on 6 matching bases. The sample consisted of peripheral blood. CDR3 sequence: CASSQVSGTRDTGELFF. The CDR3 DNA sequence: TGTGCCAGCAGCCAAGTCTCCGGGACAAGGGACACCGGGGAGCTGTTTTTT.